Below, one TCR beta chain is given with its context. This entry comes from a study of shared clonotypes between healthy human individuals. Memory CD4+ cells were the fraction left after CD45RA+ naive selection. Trimming took 5 bases from V and 3 from J; bases not matched to a gene: 6. Germline CDR1 and CDR2: SGHAT and FQNNGV. This CDR3 contains 15 residues. Data came from immunoSEQ multiplex PCR; TCRdb stores just in-frame clones and leaves some out. The data contain over 2 million clones, 85% to 95% of them singletons. The genes are TRBV11-2 and TRBJ2-2; 7 nucleotides agree with TRBD1. The sequence was collected from a man between 18 and 35 years old in good health. Some clones in this sample may be carry-over from other donors' samples. The sample consisted of naive CD4+ T cells from PBMCs. The subset is: CD45RA+ positively selected. This CDR3 is CASSRDSMDTGELFF. CDR3 bases: TGTGCCAGCAGCAGGGACAGCATGGACACCGGGGAGCTGTTTTTT.